The rows below give T cell receptor beta chains drawn from one sample of a study of memory CD4+ T cells and cytomegalovirus serostatus. The repertoire was sequenced with immunoSEQ multiplex PCR; TCRdb's copy has only in-frame clones and lacks some. Of about 67,000 clones in the sample, approximately 80% were seen once. Sequenced material: memory CD4+ T cells from blood. The receptors were sampled from an adult in good health and CMV-seropositive. Each CDR3 is given with its conserved first and last residue. A D gene is named only where the DNA matches it firmly. Clone size is given for some rows only: seen once, a few or many times, or a class if the clone is expanded.

J gene	D gene	V gene	clone size	CDR3 protein	CDR3 DNA
TRBJ2-7	TRBD1	TRBV5-1	NA	CASSWGTGGSYEQYF	TGCGCCAGCAGCTGGGGGACAGGGGGCTCCTACGAGCAGTACTTC
TRBJ2-2	TRBD1	TRBV6-5	NA	CASRRGQGRGGELFF	TGTGCCAGCAGACGAGGACAGGGTAGAGGCGGGGAGCTGTTTTTT
TRBJ1-4	NA	TRBV6-1	once	CASGRTANEKLFF	TGTGCCAGCGGGAGGACGGCTAATGAAAAACTGTTTTTT
TRBJ2-3	TRBD2	TRBV11-2	few	CASSLVAGGPGTDTQYF	TGTGCCAGCAGCTTGGTAGCGGGGGGCCCAGGCACAGATACGCAGTATTTT
TRBJ2-2	NA	TRBV7-8	NA	CASSFLLSSDGELFF	TGTGCCAGCAGCTTCCTCCTCTCGTCGGACGGGGAGCTGTTTTTT
TRBJ2-5	TRBD2	TRBV10-3	NA	CAITGGPGETQYF	TGTGCCATCACGGGGGGGCCGGGAGAGACCCAGTACTTC
TRBJ2-5	TRBD1	TRBV5-1	once	CASSSFTGEETQYF	TGCGCCAGCAGCTCCTTCACAGGGGAAGAGACCCAGTACTTC
TRBJ2-2	TRBD2	TRBV9	NA	CASSYKTGTSGRTGELFF	TGTGCCAGCAGCTACAAAACCGGGACTAGCGGGAGAACCGGGGAGCTGTTTTTT
TRBJ2-3	NA	TRBV5-4	NA	CASSLRDRSTDTQYF	TGTGCCAGCAGCCTCCGGGACCGTAGCACAGATACGCAGTATTTT
TRBJ1-2	NA	TRBV28	NA	CASIPPGNYGYTF	TGTGCCAGCATTCCCCCAGGGAACTATGGCTACACCTTC
TRBJ2-2	NA	TRBV4-3	NA	CASSPDSPGGELFF	TGCGCCAGCAGCCCCGACAGCCCGGGCGGGGAGCTGTTTTTT
TRBJ2-7	TRBD2	TRBV10-3	NA	CAISEYSGQPYEQYF	TGTGCCATCAGTGAGTATAGCGGGCAACCCTACGAGCAGTACTTC
TRBJ2-3	TRBD2	TRBV2	NA	CASSEAQRGGLQYF	TGTGCCAGCAGTGAAGCGCAACGGGGGGGGCTGCAGTATTTT
TRBJ1-2	TRBD1	TRBV28	few	CASSSGTGNYGYTF	TGTGCCAGCAGTTCTGGGACAGGAAACTATGGCTACACCTTC
TRBJ2-7	NA	TRBV30	NA	CAWSPLASDEQYF	TGTGCCTGGAGTCCCCTAGCTTCCGACGAGCAGTACTTC
TRBJ2-1	TRBD1	TRBV5-6	NA	CASSLAGTGYNEQFF	TGTGCCAGCAGCTTGGCAGGGACAGGGTACAATGAGCAGTTCTTC
TRBJ2-3	NA	TRBV2	few	CASSEGSSTDTQYF	TGTGCCAGCAGTGAAGGCTCGAGCACAGATACGCAGTATTTT
TRBJ2-6	TRBD2	TRBV29-1	few	CSTSGGNAGANVLTF	TGCAGTACCTCCGGGGGGAACGCTGGGGCCAACGTCCTGACTTTC
TRBJ2-3	NA	TRBV29-1	NA	CSVATFSTDTQYF	TGCAGCGTTGCGACTTTCAGCACAGATACGCAGTATTTT
TRBJ1-4	NA	TRBV18	NA	CASSPIAGDEKLFF	TGTGCCAGCTCACCAATCGCAGGGGACGAAAAACTGTTTTTT
TRBJ1-2	TRBD1	TRBV29-1	NA	CSVEGRGGYGYTF	TGCAGCGTTGAAGGCAGGGGGGGCTATGGCTACACCTTC
TRBJ2-7	TRBD2	TRBV2	NA	CASSATSGGTYEQYF	TGTGCCAGCAGCGCGACTAGCGGGGGCACCTACGAGCAGTACTTC
TRBJ2-3	TRBD2	TRBV6-4	NA	CASSRDYTDTQYF	TGTGCCAGCAGCCGGGACTACACAGATACGCAGTATTTT
TRBJ1-5	NA	TRBV2	NA	CASSVQVGQPQHF	TGTGCCAGCAGTGTACAAGTCGGTCAGCCCCAGCATTTT
TRBJ2-3	NA	TRBV9	NA	CASSAQSVDTQYF	TGTGCCAGCAGCGCCCAATCTGTAGATACGCAGTATTTT
TRBJ2-1	NA	TRBV6-1	NA	CASSEFGVSEQFF	TGTGCCAGCAGTGAATTTGGTGTGTCTGAGCAGTTCTTC
TRBJ1-2	NA	TRBV5-1	once	CASSETGTSEDGYTF	TGCGCCAGCAGCGAAACCGGGACGAGTGAGGATGGCTACACCTTC
TRBJ1-6	NA	TRBV19	NA	CASSITGQSRALHF	TGTGCCAGTTCGATTACAGGCCAGAGTAGGGCCCTCCACTTT
TRBJ2-5	NA	TRBV7-3	few	CASSLSGTDQETQYF	TGTGCCAGCAGCTTGTCCGGGACGGACCAAGAGACCCAGTACTTC
TRBJ2-5	NA	TRBV7-8	NA	CASSGYGGQYF	TGTGCCAGCAGCGGGTATGGAGGACAGTACTTC
TRBJ2-3	TRBD2	TRBV6-1	NA	CASSDGPTGTTSDTQYF	TGTGCCAGCAGTGATGGTCCGACCGGGACTACTTCAGATACGCAGTATTTT
TRBJ1-3	NA	TRBV30	NA	CAWSVGQGRNTIYF	TGTGCCTGGAGTGTTGGGCAGGGAAGAAACACCATATATTTT
TRBJ2-3	TRBD2	TRBV28	once	CASRQPTSGGPDTQYF	TGTGCCAGCAGACAACCGACTAGCGGGGGCCCAGATACGCAGTATTTT
TRBJ1-2	NA	TRBV4-1	NA	CASSQDPPGVDYGYTF	TGCGCCAGCAGCCAAGACCCCCCAGGGGTTGACTATGGCTACACCTTC
TRBJ1-1	NA	TRBV29-1	NA	CSVEDGRGTEAFF	TGCAGCGTTGAAGACGGCAGGGGCACTGAAGCTTTCTTT
TRBJ2-3	TRBD2	TRBV4-2	NA	CASSLSSGNADTQYF	TGTGCCAGCAGCCTTTCTAGCGGGAATGCAGATACGCAGTATTTT
TRBJ2-3	NA	TRBV7-9	NA	CASSFPGQSTDTQYF	TGTGCCAGCAGCTTTCCGGGACAAAGCACAGATACGCAGTATTTT
TRBJ2-5	TRBD2	TRBV29-1	NA	CSAGLAAAETQYF	TGCAGCGCGGGACTAGCGGCGGCAGAGACCCAGTACTTC
TRBJ2-5	NA	TRBV5-1	NA	CASSTRGQEETQYF	TGCGCCAGCAGCACCCGGGGCCAGGAAGAGACCCAGTACTTC